A selection of T cell receptor beta chains follows, all from one sample in a study of blood T cell repertoires in COVID-19. Method: immunoSEQ multiplex PCR; TCRdb's copy keeps in-frame clones and lacks some. Counted here are about 160,000 clones, roughly 87% occurring once; the ten biggest clones make up 3% to 4%. The material sequenced was peripheral blood. These receptors all come from a woman aged 55-75 years who had recovered from COVID-19. The CDR3 runs from the conserved cysteine through the conserved F or W. The order of the fields is J gene, V gene, CDR3 protein.

TRBJ2-1,TRBV9,CASSVAGTLYNEQFF
TRBJ2-1,TRBV7-9,CASSLVEVVDNEQFF
TRBJ2-3,TRBV6-5,CASGAAGGPPDTQYF
TRBJ2-4,TRBV2,CASSEQVAKNIQYF
TRBJ1-6,TRBV10-3,CAIRGQVNSPLHF
TRBJ2-7,TRBV6-2/TRBV6-3,CASSPSGRGGTYEQYF
TRBJ2-3,TRBV7-9,CASSLHLGGISDTQYF
TRBJ1-6,TRBV5-1,CASSFTDDNSPLHF
TRBJ1-2,TRBV3-1/TRBV3-2,CASSQDLAGYGGYTF
TRBJ2-5,TRBV11-2,CASSSRGGLETQYF
TRBJ2-5,TRBV2,CASSGQAQETQYF
TRBJ2-7,TRBV10-1,CASNQRGPSYEQYF
TRBJ2-5,TRBV9,CASSGGGDLRETQYF
TRBJ2-5,TRBV11-2,CASSLIWTGLQETQYF
TRBJ2-3,TRBV2,CASSDGGFADTQYF
TRBJ2-2,TRBV3-1/TRBV3-2,CASSQVMGAGTGELFF
TRBJ2-7,TRBV5-1,CASSWTPAGGGEQYF
TRBJ2-2,TRBV7-9,CASRHARTGNTGELFF